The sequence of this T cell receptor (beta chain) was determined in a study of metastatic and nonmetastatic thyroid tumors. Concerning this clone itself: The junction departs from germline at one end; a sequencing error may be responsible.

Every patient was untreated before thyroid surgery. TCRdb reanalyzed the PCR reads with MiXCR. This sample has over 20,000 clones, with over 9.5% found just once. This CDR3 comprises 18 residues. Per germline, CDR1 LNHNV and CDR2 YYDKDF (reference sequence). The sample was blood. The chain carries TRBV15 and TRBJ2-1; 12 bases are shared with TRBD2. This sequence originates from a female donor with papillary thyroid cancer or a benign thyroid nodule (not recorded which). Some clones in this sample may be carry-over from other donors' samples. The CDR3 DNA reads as TGTGTCACCAGCAGAGATACGCTAGCGGGAGGGCCAAGGGATGAGCAGTTCTTC. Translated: CVTSRDTLAGGPRDEQFF.